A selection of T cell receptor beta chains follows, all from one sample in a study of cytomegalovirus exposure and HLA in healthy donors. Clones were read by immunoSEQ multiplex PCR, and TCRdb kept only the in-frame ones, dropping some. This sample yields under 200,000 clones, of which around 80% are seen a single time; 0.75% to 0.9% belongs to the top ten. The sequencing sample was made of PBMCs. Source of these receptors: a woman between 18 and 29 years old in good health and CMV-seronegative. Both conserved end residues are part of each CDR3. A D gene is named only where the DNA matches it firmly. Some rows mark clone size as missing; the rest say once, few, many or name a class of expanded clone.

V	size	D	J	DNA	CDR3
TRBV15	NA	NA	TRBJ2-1	TGTGCCACCAGCAGAGATTCCCAGGCATATGAGCAGTTCTTC	CATSRDSQAYEQFF
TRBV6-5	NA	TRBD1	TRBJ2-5	TGTGCCAGCACCGCCCCGGACAGGGGTCATCAGACCCAGTACTTC	CASTAPDRGHQTQYF
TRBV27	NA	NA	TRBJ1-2	TGTGCCAGCAGTTTCGGACAGCCCTATGGCTACACCTTC	CASSFGQPYGYTF
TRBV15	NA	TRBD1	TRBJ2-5	TGTGCCACCAGCAGAGAGGGGACAGGGGGCGCAAAGACCCAGTACTTC	CATSREGTGGAKTQYF
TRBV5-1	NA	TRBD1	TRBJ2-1	TGCGCCAGCAGCCCAGGGGGTTGGTCCTACAATGAGCAGTTCTTC	CASSPGGWSYNEQFF
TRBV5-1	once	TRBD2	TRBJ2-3	TGCGCCAGCAGTCGGGGACTAGACACAGATACGCAGTATTTT	CASSRGLDTDTQYF
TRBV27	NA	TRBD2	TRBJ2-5	TGTGCCAGCAGGGCGAAACTAGCGGGAGCGCAAGAGACCCAGTACTTC	CASRAKLAGAQETQYF
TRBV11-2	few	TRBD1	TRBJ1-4	TGTGCCAGCAGCTTAGGGGACAGGGGCAATGAAAAACTGTTTTTT	CASSLGDRGNEKLFF
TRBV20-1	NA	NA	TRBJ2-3	TGCAGTGCTAGTCTCCCAGATACGCAGTATTTT	CSASLPDTQYF
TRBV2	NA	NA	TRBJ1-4	TGTGCCAGCACTGATCCGGGGAGCCCTAATGAAAAACTGTTTTTT	CASTDPGSPNEKLFF
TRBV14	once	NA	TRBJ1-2	TGTGCCAGCAGCCATTACGGGGGAGGTGGGAACTATGGCTACACCTTC	CASSHYGGGGNYGYTF
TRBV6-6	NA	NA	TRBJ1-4	TGTGCCAGCAGTTCACCGGGACAAGATAATGAAAAACTGTTTTTT	CASSSPGQDNEKLFF
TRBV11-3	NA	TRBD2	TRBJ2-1	TGTGCCAGCAGCTTAGGACTAGCGGGCTACAATGAGCAGTTCTTC	CASSLGLAGYNEQFF
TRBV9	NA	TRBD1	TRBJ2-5	TGTGCCAGCAGCGCCGGGACAGGGGAAGAGACCCAGTACTTC	CASSAGTGEETQYF
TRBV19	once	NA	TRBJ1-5	TGTGCCAGTAGAAATAACAGGGTTGGCAATCAGCCCCAGCATTTT	CASRNNRVGNQPQHF
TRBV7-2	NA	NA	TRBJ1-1	TGTGCCAGCAGCCCCCAGGGGCCCACTGAAGCTTTCTTT	CASSPQGPTEAFF
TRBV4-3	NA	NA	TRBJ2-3	TGCGCCAGCAGCCAAGAGCGGGATACGCAGTATTTT	CASSQERDTQYF
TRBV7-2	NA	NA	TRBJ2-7	TGTGCCAGCAGCTTAGCGCAGGAGCAGTACTTC	CASSLAQEQYF
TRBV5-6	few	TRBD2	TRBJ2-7	TGTGCCAGCAGCTTGGGACTAGCGGGGAGCGAGCAGTACTTC	CASSLGLAGSEQYF
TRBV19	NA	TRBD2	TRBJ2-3	TGTGCCAGTAGTTCACTAGGGGCGGGAGCTAAAGATACGCAGTATTTT	CASSSLGAGAKDTQYF
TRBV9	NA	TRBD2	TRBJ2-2	TGTGCCAGCAGCGCTAGCGGGAGGTCGAACACCGGGGAGCTGTTTTTT	CASSASGRSNTGELFF
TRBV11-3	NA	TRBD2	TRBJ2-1	TGTGCCAGCAGCAGACTAGCCAACCACAATGAGCAGTTCTTC	CASSRLANHNEQFF
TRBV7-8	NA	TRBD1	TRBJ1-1	TGTGCCAGCAGCTCCAGGGACAGAGCCGACACTGAAGCTTTCTTT	CASSSRDRADTEAFF
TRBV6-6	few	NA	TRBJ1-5	TGTGCCAGCAGTACCCGAGCGGAGCCTCAGCCCCAGCATTTT	CASSTRAEPQPQHF
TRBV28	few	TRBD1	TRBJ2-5	TGTGCCAGCAGTTTGACAGGGTCCCAAGAGACCCAGTACTTC	CASSLTGSQETQYF
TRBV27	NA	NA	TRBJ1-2	TGTGCCAGCAGTTCCGAGGGCCTGGGCCATGGCTACACCTTC	CASSSEGLGHGYTF
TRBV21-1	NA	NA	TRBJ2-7	TGTGCCAGCAGCAAACCTCGACAGGGCCGAGTGTGCTACGAGCAGTACTTC	CASSKPRQGRVCYEQYF
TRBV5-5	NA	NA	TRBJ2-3	TGTGCCAGCAGCTTTTCAGGGGCGAGCACAGATACGCAGTATTTT	CASSFSGASTDTQYF
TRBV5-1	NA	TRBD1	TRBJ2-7	TGCGCCAGCAGCCCTGACAGGGTGTACGAGCAGTACTTC	CASSPDRVYEQYF
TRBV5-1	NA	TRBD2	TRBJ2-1	TGCGCCAGCAGCAGCGGGACTAGCGGCTACAATGAGCAGTTCTTC	CASSSGTSGYNEQFF
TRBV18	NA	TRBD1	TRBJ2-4	TGTGCCAGCTCCTCGGACAGGCGTTCGGACATTCAGTACTTC	CASSSDRRSDIQYF
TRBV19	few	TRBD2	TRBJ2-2	TGTGCCAGTAGTGACCCCGGACTAGCGGGTGGGGAGCTGTTTTTT	CASSDPGLAGGELFF
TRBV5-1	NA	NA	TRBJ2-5	TGCGCCAGCAGCGTGACTGGGTACCAAGAGACCCAGTACTTC	CASSVTGYQETQYF
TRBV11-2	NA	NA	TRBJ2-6	TGTGCCAGCAGCTTTACAGGGAAAAGCTCTGGGGCCAACGTCCTGACTTTC	CASSFTGKSSGANVLTF
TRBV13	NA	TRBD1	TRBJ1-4	TGTGCCAGCAGCTCGGAAGGACAGGGCGATGAAAAACTGTTTTTT	CASSSEGQGDEKLFF
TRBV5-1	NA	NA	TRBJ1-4	TGCGCCAGCAGCTTGGGAGGGCTCGGGTCTAATGAAAAACTGTTTTTT	CASSLGGLGSNEKLFF
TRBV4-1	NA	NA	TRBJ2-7	TGCGCCAGCAGCCAAGATTCTGGCAGTACCTACGAGCAGTACTTC	CASSQDSGSTYEQYF
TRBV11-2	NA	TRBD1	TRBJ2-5	TGTGCCAGCAGCTTAGGCCCGACAGGGTCGGGCCAAGAGACCCAGTACTTC	CASSLGPTGSGQETQYF
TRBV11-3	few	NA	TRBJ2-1	TGTGCCAGCAGCCTGGGAGGTACCAATGAGCAGTTCTTC	CASSLGGTNEQFF
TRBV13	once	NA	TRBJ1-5	TGTGCCAGCAGCTTAAGGAGGGTCCAGGGGCCCCAGCATTTT	CASSLRRVQGPQHF
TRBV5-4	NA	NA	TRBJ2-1	TGTGCCAGCAGCAATCAGCCCGGGAACTACAATGAGCAGTTCTTC	CASSNQPGNYNEQFF
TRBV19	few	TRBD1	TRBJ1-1	TGTGCCAGTAGGTGGGACAGGATATCTACTGAAGCTTTCTTT	CASRWDRISTEAFF
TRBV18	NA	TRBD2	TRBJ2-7	TGTGCCAGCTCGTACGGACTAGCGGGAGACCACGAGCAGTACTTC	CASSYGLAGDHEQYF
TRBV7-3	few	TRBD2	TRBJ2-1	TGTGCCAGCAGCGTAACTAGCGGGGGAAATGAGCAGTTCTTC	CASSVTSGGNEQFF
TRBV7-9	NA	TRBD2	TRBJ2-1	TGTTCCAGCAGCAATATAGCGGGTGGGATGAACAATGAGCAGTTCTTC	CSSSNIAGGMNNEQFF
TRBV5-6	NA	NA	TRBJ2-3	TGTGCCAGCAGCTTGTACGGGGAATTAAGCACAGATACGCAGTATTTT	CASSLYGELSTDTQYF